The 2 T cell receptor beta chains in this list originate from one sample, sequenced in a study of OX40 agonist ivuxolimab in advanced cancers. The method was the immunoSEQ multiplex PCR assay. What TCRdb holds here is the immuneACCESS table cut down to in-frame rearrangements. Part of the clones is not present; checked against another copy, under half of the missing clones reflect an unresolved V gene, and the others are unexplained. This sample has approximately 15,000 clones in its table, and 75% to 90% of those were observed once. The ten largest clones add up to 15% to 20% of the sample. This specimen consisted of CD4+ or CD8+ T cells sorted from blood, obtained in a trial of the OX40 agonist ivuxolimab. All receptors come from an adult with an advanced solid tumor such as melanoma, head and neck, liver or kidney cancer.

By sample share, this clone is large. The chain has TRBV7-9 and TRBJ1-5; D not certain. CDR1 and CDR2 (germline): SEHNR, FQNEAQ (reference sequence). CDR3 length: 13 amino acids. Trimming cost V 1 base and J 3 bases, with 4 bases left between them. CDR3 nucleotides: TGTGCCAGCAGCTTAGGAGACAATCAGCCCCAGCATTTT. Protein: CASSLGDNQPQHF.

This chain joins TRBV12-1 and TRBJ1-5. TRBV12-1 is a pseudogene. The CDR3 loop spans 16 amino acids. As DNA, the CDR3 is TGTGCCAGCAGCCTCCCCGGGGGGGTCGTTAATCAGCCCCAGCATTTT. Translating gives CASSLPGGVVNQPQHF.